This TCR beta chain was retrieved from a study of T-cell memory formation after mild COVID-19. Study findings and constraints: Among CD4+ contracting clones, most were CM and EM, and CD8+ ones EMRA.

Germline loops: CDR1 SNHLY, CDR2 FYNNEI. The V gene end was trimmed by 6 bases and the J gene end by 7 bases; junction bases not matched to a gene: 11. The length of the CDR3 is 14 residues. This clonotype was detected a few times. Antigen specificity is unknown. TCRdb passed the 5' RACE reads through MiXCR, listing each CDR3 protein once. The sample contains a few hundred thousand distinct CDR3 sequences, around 27% of which appear only once. The sequencing input was PBMCs or a T cell subset sorted from them (not recorded which). This rearrangement joins TRBV2 to TRBJ2-7, with TRBD2 matching over 8 bases. The sequence derives from an adult woman who had mild COVID-19 (a few samples of this study predate the infection). Cell type and time point are not known. The DNA of the CDR3 is TGTGCCAGCAGGGGGGAACTAGCGGTCCGGGAGCAGTACTTC. Its translation: CASRGELAVREQYF.